The rows below give T cell receptor beta chains drawn from one sample of a study of response to subunit inactivated influenza vaccine. MiXCR was run by TCRdb on the RT-PCR reads, yielding one entry per CDR3 protein. The table has 250,000 to 350,000 distinct CDR3 sequences, around 20% seen once. The sequenced sample was PBMCs from blood, obtained less than 22 months after vaccination. These TCRs come from a man aged 50 to 75 who received an inactivated influenza vaccine. Each CDR3 is given with its conserved first and last residue. A D gene is named only where the DNA matches it firmly. Size values are once, few and many counts, or a class for expanded clones, and some rows have none.

TRBJ2-2	TRBD1	NA	TRBV27	TGTGCCAGCAGTTTATACCAGGGGGCAGGCGGGGAGCTGTTTTTT	CASSLYQGAGGELFF
TRBJ2-7	TRBD2	NA	TRBV28	TGTGCCAGCAGTTCCCTCTTGGTAGCGGGAGGAGCCTACGAGCAGTACTTC	CASSSLLVAGGAYEQYF
TRBJ1-1	TRBD1	NA	TRBV19	TGTGCCAGTAGTAGCAAGACAGGGGCCCTGAACACTGAAGCTTTCTTT	CASSSKTGALNTEAFF
TRBJ1-1	NA	many	TRBV6-5	TGTGCCAGCAGTTACGGTGGCAGGTTGAACACTGAAGCTTTCTTT	CASSYGGRLNTEAFF
TRBJ2-2	NA	NA	TRBV7-9	TGTGCCAGCAGCTTAGTAGTGGCATTCACCGGGGAGCTGTTTTTT	CASSLVVAFTGELFF
TRBJ1-1	NA	NA	TRBV6-2/TRBV6-3	TGTGCCAGCTCCGAATCGGGCCCAGACACTGAAGCTTTCTTT	CASSESGPDTEAFF
TRBJ1-1	NA	many	TRBV7-6	TGTGCCAGCAGCTTAGCAGGGGGTGAAACTGAAGCTTTCTTT	CASSLAGGETEAFF
TRBJ1-2	TRBD1	NA	TRBV7-2	TGTGCCAGCAATATGGGACAGGGACCTGGCTACACCTTC	CASNMGQGPGYTF
TRBJ1-2	NA	few	TRBV12-3/TRBV12-4	TGTGCCAGCAGCCCGGACAGATACTATGGCTACACCTTC	CASSPDRYYGYTF
TRBJ1-4	NA	many	TRBV28	TGTGCCAGCAGTTTTGGGTGGCAGGGAGCAACTAATGAAAAACTGTTTTTT	CASSFGWQGATNEKLFF
TRBJ2-2	TRBD1	few	TRBV11-2	TGTGCCAGCAGCCCACAGGGGGCGCCCGGGGAGCTGTTTTTT	CASSPQGAPGELFF
TRBJ1-1	NA	NA	TRBV6-2/TRBV6-3	TGTGCCAGCAGAACGGTGATAGGGATCGTCACTGAAGCTTTCTTT	CASRTVIGIVTEAFF
TRBJ1-2	TRBD1	few	TRBV18	TGTGCCAGCTCACCCGGCAACAGGGGACTTTTCAACTATGGCTACACCTTC	CASSPGNRGLFNYGYTF
TRBJ2-7	TRBD2	NA	TRBV29-1	TGCAGCGCAGACTGGACTAGAGCCAAGTACTTC	CSADWTRAKYF
TRBJ2-7	TRBD1	few	TRBV2	TGTGCCAGCAGGGGGACAGGCTCCTACGAGCAGTACTTC	CASRGTGSYEQYF
TRBJ1-4	NA	NA	TRBV6-5	TGTGCCAGCAGTTACTCCAAAGGTGAAAAACTGTTTTTT	CASSYSKGEKLFF
TRBJ2-5	NA	few	TRBV6-6	TGTGCCAGCAGCCACAACAGCCAAGAGACCCAGTACTTC	CASSHNSQETQYF
TRBJ1-3	NA	NA	TRBV5-1	TGCGCCAGCAGCTTGGGCACCTCCTACAGCTCTGGAAACACCATATATTTT	CASSLGTSYSSGNTIYF
TRBJ2-7	NA	few	TRBV29-1	TGCAGCGTAGAACTGACAGGAACCTACGGGCAGTACTTC	CSVELTGTYGQYF
TRBJ2-1	TRBD1	few	TRBV29-1	TGCAGCCTCCCGGGACAGGGCTCCTACAATGAGCAGTTCTTC	CSLPGQGSYNEQFF
TRBJ2-5	TRBD2	NA	TRBV11-2	TGTGCCAGCAGTGGACTAGCGGGAGTTTCCGAGACCCAGTACTTC	CASSGLAGVSETQYF
TRBJ1-6	TRBD1	few	TRBV6-1	TGTGCCAGCAGGGCCCTTCTGGGACAGCGGAATTCACCCCTCCACTTT	CASRALLGQRNSPLHF
TRBJ1-2	NA	NA	TRBV4-3	TGCGCCAGCAGCCAAGTCCACGGCAGGGACTATGGCTACACCTTC	CASSQVHGRDYGYTF
TRBJ2-7	NA	many	TRBV3-1	TGTGCCAGCAGCCAAGACTCCGGAACCTACGAGCAGTACTTC	CASSQDSGTYEQYF
TRBJ2-5	NA	few	TRBV11-2	TGTGCCAGCAGCTTAGAGGTCTCCGGACAAGAGACCCAGTACTTC	CASSLEVSGQETQYF
TRBJ2-2	NA	NA	TRBV4-3	TGCGCCAGCAGCCACCACACCGGGGAGCTGTTTTTT	CASSHHTGELFF
TRBJ2-4	NA	NA	TRBV7-9	TGTGCCAGCACCCTAGATTCTGAGCTAGCCAAAAACATTCAGTACTTC	CASTLDSELAKNIQYF
TRBJ2-6	NA	NA	TRBV10-3	TGTGCCATCAGTGTCACCTCGGCCCGGGCCAACGTCCTGACTTTC	CAISVTSARANVLTF
TRBJ1-1	NA	NA	TRBV20-1	TGCAGTGCTAGAAGGTCAGGGAACACTGAAGCTTTCTTT	CSARRSGNTEAFF
TRBJ1-2	TRBD1	few	TRBV4-2	TGTGCCAGCAGCCAAGATGCAGGGGGCTTGAGGGGCTACACCTTC	CASSQDAGGLRGYTF
TRBJ1-2	NA	few	TRBV29-1	TGCAGCGTTGATACAGGGACCGGCTACACCTTC	CSVDTGTGYTF
TRBJ2-7	TRBD1	NA	TRBV20-1	TGCAGTGCCTTAAAGCCGGGACAGAGATACGAGCAGTACTTC	CSALKPGQRYEQYF
TRBJ1-2	NA	many	TRBV5-6	TGTGCCAGCAGCTTGGGAGGGAACTATGGCTACACCTTC	CASSLGGNYGYTF